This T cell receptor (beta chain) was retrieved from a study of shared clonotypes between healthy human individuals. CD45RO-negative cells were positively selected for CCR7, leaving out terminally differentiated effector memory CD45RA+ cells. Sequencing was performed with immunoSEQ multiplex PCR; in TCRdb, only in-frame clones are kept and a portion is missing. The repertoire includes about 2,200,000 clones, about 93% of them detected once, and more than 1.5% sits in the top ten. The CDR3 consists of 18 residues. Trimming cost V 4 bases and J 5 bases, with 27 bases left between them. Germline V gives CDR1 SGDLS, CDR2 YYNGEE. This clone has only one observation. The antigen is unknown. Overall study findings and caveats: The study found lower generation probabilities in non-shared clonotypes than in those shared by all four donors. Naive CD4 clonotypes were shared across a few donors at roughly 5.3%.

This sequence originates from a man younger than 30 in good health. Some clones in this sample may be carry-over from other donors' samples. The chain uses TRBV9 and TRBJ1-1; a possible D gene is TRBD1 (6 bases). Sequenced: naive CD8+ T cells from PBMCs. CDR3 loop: CASSTSGGQEQGKTEAFF. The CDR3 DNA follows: TGTGCCAGCAGCACCTCCGGGGGGCAGGAACAGGGTAAGACTGAAGCTTTCTTT.